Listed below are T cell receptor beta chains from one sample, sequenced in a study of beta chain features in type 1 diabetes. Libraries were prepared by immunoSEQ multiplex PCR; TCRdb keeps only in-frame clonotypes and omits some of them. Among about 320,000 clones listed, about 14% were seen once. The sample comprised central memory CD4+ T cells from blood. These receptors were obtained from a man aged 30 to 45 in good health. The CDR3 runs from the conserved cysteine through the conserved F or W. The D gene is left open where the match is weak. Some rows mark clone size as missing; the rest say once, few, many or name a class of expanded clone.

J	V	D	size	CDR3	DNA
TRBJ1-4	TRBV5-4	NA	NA	CASSLVPTNEKLFF	TGTGCCAGCAGCTTGGTTCCGACTAATGAAAAACTGTTTTTT
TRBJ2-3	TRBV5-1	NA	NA	CASRTTGWSDTQYF	TGCGCCAGCAGAACGACAGGATGGTCAGATACGCAGTATTTT
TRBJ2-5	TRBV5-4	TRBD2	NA	CASSLTSGSETQYF	TGTGCCAGCAGCTTGACTAGCGGGAGTGAGACCCAGTACTTC
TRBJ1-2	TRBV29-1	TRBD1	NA	CSVQVGTANYGYTF	TGCAGCGTCCAGGTGGGGACAGCTAACTATGGCTACACCTTC
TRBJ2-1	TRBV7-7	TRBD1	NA	CASSSHRGRSTSREQFF	TGTGCCAGCAGCAGCCACAGGGGGCGGTCAACGTCGAGAGAGCAGTTCTTC
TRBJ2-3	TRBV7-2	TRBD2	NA	CASSLVAGEVFYTQYF	TGTGCCAGCAGCTTGGTAGCGGGAGAGGTTTTCTATACGCAGTATTTT
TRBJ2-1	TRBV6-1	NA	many	CASERLDEQFF	TGTGCCAGCGAAAGACTGGATGAGCAGTTCTTC
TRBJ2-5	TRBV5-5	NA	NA	CASTLWGTGETQYF	TGTGCCAGCACCCTATGGGGGACGGGTGAGACCCAGTACTTC
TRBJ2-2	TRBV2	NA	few	CASRGKTHNTGELFF	TGTGCCAGCAGGGGGAAGACACACAACACCGGGGAGCTGTTTTTT
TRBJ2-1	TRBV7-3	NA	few	CASSLVFFGGEQFF	TGTGCCAGCAGCTTAGTTTTCTTCGGTGGCGAGCAGTTCTTC
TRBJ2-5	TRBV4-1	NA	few	CASSLTGEGARTQYF	TGCGCCAGCAGCCTCACGGGGGAGGGGGCGAGGACCCAGTACTTC
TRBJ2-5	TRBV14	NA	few	CASSHYKAAQYF	TGTGCCAGCAGCCACTATAAGGCGGCCCAGTACTTC
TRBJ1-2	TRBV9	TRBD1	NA	CASSLVGQGMGVHGYTF	TGTGCCAGCAGCTTAGTGGGACAGGGGATGGGAGTCCATGGCTACACCTTC
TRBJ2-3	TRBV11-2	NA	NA	CASSFSSLRGDTQYF	TGTGCCAGCAGCTTCAGCAGCCTAAGGGGAGATACGCAGTATTTT
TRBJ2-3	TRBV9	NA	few	CASSQQTGTDTQYF	TGTGCCAGCAGCCAACAGACAGGCACAGATACGCAGTATTTT
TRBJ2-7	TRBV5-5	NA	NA	CASSLGAGPSYEQYF	TGTGCCAGCAGCTTGGGGGCAGGCCCCTCCTACGAGCAGTACTTC
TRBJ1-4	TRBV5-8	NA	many	CASSSTGPEKLFF	TGTGCCAGCAGCTCGACAGGTCCGGAAAAACTGTTTTTT
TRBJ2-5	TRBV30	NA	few	CAWIRESKTQYF	TGTGCCTGGATACGGGAAAGTAAGACCCAGTACTTC
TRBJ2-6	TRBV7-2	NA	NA	CASKSVGGYSGANVLTF	TGTGCCAGCAAATCTGTGGGGGGTTACTCTGGGGCCAACGTCCTGACTTTC
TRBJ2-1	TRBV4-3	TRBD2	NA	CASSQRDYSYNEQFF	TGCGCCAGCAGCCAGCGGGACTACTCCTACAATGAGCAGTTCTTC
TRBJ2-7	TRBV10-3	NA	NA	CAISESTAGVFLF	TGTGCCATCAGTGAGTCGACGGCAGGGGTATTTTTGTTC
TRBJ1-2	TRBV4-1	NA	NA	CASSQGPQGRGAVYGYTF	TGCGCCAGCAGCCAAGGACCCCAAGGTCGTGGGGCGGTCTATGGCTACACCTTC
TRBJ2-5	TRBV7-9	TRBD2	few	CASSLGAGAQETQYF	TGTGCCAGCAGCTTAGGAGCGGGAGCCCAAGAGACCCAGTACTTC
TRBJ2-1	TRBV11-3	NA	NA	CASSLQETRYNEQFF	TGTGCCAGCAGCTTACAGGAGACCCGTTACAATGAGCAGTTCTTC
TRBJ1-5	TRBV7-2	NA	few	CASSPRGNQPQHF	TGTGCCAGCAGCCCTAGGGGAAATCAGCCCCAGCATTTT
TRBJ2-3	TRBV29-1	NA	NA	CSARQDTDTQYF	TGCAGCGCAAGGCAAGACACAGATACGCAGTATTTT
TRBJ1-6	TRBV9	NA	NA	CASSEEGRGSPLHF	TGTGCCAGCAGCGAGGAGGGTAGGGGTTCACCCCTCCACTTT
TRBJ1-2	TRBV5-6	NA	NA	CASSLIQAQPYGYTF	TGTGCCAGCAGCTTGATCCAGGCGCAACCCTATGGCTACACCTTC
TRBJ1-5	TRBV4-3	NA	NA	CASSQNLWGSQHF	TGCGCCAGCAGCCAGAATCTCTGGGGGTCCCAGCATTTT
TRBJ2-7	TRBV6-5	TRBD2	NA	CAGSIGTSSHEQYF	TGTGCCGGGTCTATCGGGACTAGCAGCCACGAGCAGTACTTC
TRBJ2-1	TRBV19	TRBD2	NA	CASSTNGLAGSSYNEQFF	TGTGCCAGTAGTACAAATGGACTAGCGGGAAGCTCCTACAATGAGCAGTTCTTC
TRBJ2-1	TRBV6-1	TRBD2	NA	CASTPSGGGYNEQFF	TGTGCCAGCACCCCTAGCGGGGGGGGCTACAATGAGCAGTTCTTC
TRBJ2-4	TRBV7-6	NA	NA	CASSLNVQNIQYF	TGTGCCAGCAGCTTAAACGTACAAAACATTCAGTACTTC
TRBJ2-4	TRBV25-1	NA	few	CASSDPLGGAYIQYF	TGTGCCAGCAGTGACCCACTCGGCGGCGCGTACATTCAGTACTTC
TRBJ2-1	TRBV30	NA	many	CAWRTGNEQFF	TGTGCCTGGAGAACGGGGAATGAGCAGTTCTTC
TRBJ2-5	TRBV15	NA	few	CATTGTGSMETQYF	TGTGCCACGACCGGGACGGGGTCTATGGAGACCCAGTACTTC